This T cell receptor beta chain stems from a study of shared T cell receptors in the human thymus. Only in-frame clones appear in the TCRdb table, and some are missing; sequencing was by immunoSEQ multiplex PCR. The repertoire has about 660,000 clones, approximately 89% of them found once; the top ten carry under 0.01%. V lost 5 bases, J lost 7 bases, and 12 bases lay in between. The CDR3 has 13 amino acids. The V gene's germline CDR1 is MNHEY and CDR2 SVGAGI. This sample was shared with a second study, whose subject was human thymus T cells. That paper adds: The donor group consisted of healthy Finnish infants who were having corrective surgery for congenital heart defects. Thymus was obtained from resections taken during corrective heart surgery. In thymic and blood repertoires alike, V and J usage looked biased.

The sequencing sample was made of thymocytes. The TCR was taken from a boy under two years old with a congenital heart defect. The V and J genes are TRBV6-5 and TRBJ1-5; a weak D match, TRBD1 (5 bases). The DNA for the CDR3 is TGTGCCAGCAGTGTCCGTAGGGGCCAGCCCCAGCATTTT. It yields the protein CASSVRRGQPQHF.